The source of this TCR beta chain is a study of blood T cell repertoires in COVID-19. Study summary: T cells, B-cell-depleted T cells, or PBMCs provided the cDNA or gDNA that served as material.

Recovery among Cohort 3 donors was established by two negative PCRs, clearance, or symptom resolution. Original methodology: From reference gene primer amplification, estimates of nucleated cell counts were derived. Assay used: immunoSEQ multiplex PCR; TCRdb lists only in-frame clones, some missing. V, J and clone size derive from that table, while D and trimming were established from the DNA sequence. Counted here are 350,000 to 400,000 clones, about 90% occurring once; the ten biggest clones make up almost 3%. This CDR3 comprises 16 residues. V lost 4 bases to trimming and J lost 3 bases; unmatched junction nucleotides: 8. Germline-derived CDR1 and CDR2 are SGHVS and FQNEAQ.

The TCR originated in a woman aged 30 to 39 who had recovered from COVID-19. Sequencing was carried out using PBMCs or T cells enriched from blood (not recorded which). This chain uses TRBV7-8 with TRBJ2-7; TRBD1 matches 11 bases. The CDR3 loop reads CASSSYTGTGGYEQYF. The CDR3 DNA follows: TGTGCCAGCAGCTCATACACGGGGACAGGGGGCTACGAGCAGTACTTC. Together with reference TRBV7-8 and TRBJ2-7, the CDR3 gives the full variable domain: GAGVSQSPRYKVAKRGQDVALRCDPISGHVSLFWYQQALGQGPEFLTYFQNEAQLDKSGLPSDRFFAERPEGSVSTLKIQRTQQEDSAVYLCASSSYTGTGGYEQYFGPGTRLTVT.